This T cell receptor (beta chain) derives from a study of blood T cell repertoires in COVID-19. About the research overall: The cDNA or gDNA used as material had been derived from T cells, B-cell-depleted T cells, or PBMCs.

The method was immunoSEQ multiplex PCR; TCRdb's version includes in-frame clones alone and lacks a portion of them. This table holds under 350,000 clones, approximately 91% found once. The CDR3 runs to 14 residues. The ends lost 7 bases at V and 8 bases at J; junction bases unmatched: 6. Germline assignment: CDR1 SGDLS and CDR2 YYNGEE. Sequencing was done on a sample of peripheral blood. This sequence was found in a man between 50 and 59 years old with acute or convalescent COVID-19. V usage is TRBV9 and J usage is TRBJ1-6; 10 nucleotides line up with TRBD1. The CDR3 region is CASGRGQGDSPLHF. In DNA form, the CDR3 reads TGTGCCAGCGGTAGAGGACAGGGGGATTCACCCCTCCACTTT. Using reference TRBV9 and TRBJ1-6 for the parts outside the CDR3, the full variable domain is DSGVTQTPKHLITATGQRVTLRCSPRSGDLSVYWYQQSLDQGLQFLIQYYNGEERAKGNILERFSAQQFPDLHSELNLSSLELGDSALYFCASGRGQGDSPLHFGNGTRLTVT.